The T cell receptor beta chain under discussion was sequenced for a study of a mutant IDH1 vaccine in newly diagnosed glioma. Study summary: Most patients had received both radiotherapy and temozolomide, the prior options being radiotherapy, temozolomide, or both.

Clones were sequenced by immunoSEQ multiplex PCR, and TCRdb holds only the in-frame ones, with some missing. This table has approximately 67,000 clones, about 86% appearing once. From germline, CDR1 is MNHNS and CDR2 SASEGT. V dropped 0 bases and J dropped 1 base, with 4 bases sitting between them. The CDR3 sequence is 14 residues long. The sample's time point: baseline, week 1 (first vaccination visit). The treatment here: pre-vaccination baseline after standard-of-care therapy. This clone was picked up a small number of times. This sample comprised peripheral blood mononuclear cells (PBMCs), obtained from a glioma patient treated with radiotherapy, temozolomide or both. The rearrangement joins TRBV6-1 to TRBJ1-5; D not resolved. This receptor was identified in a woman aged 18-30 years with glioma. Some clones in this sample may be carry-over from other donors' samples. The CDR3 protein is CASSEADSNQPQHF. DNA of the CDR3: TGTGCCAGCAGTGAAGCCGACAGCAATCAGCCCCAGCATTTT.